Sequencing of this T cell receptor beta chain was carried out in a study of control samples from healthy donors and cancer patients. The CDR3 runs to 15 residues. With 8 bases removed from V and 0 bases from J, the gap between germline ends came to 16 bases. Germline lookup yields CDR1 LNHDA and CDR2 SQIVND (reference sequence). Sequenced by immunoSEQ multiplex PCR; TCRdb stores in-frame clones only, minus some. This sample yields 60,000 to 65,000 clones, of which around 85% are seen a single time; about 5% belongs to the top ten. This clone was found a few times. This chain links TRBV19 with TRBJ1-1; D call uncertain. The sample taken for sequencing was blood. The sequence came from a man in his forties in good health. The CDR3 sequence is CASDGRNSLNTEAFF. In DNA form, the CDR3 reads TGTGCCAGTGATGGACGGAACAGTCTGAACACTGAAGCTTTCTTT.